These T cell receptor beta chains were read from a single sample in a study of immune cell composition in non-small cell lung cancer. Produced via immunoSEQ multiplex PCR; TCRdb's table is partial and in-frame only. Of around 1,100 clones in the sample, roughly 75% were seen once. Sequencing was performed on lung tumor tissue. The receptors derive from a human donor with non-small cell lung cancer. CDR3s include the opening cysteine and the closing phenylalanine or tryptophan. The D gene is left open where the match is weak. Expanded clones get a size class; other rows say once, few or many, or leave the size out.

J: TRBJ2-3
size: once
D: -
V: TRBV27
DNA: TGTGCCAGCAGTGCCGACTCGTTCCTAAGCACAGATACGCAGTATTTT
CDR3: CASSADSFLSTDTQYF

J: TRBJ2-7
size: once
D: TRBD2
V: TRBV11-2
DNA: TGTGCCAGCAGTTTCGGGACTAGCGGGAGGGCCCCCTACGAGCAGTACTTC
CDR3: CASSFGTSGRAPYEQYF

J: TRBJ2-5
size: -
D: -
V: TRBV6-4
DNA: TGTGCCAGCAGTCCGACAGACCGGGAGACCCAGTACTTC
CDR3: CASSPTDRETQYF

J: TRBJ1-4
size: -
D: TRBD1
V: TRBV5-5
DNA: TGTGCCAGCAGCTTGGAGGGACAGGGGTATGAAAAACTGTTTTTT
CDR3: CASSLEGQGYEKLFF

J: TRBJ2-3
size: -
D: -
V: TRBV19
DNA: TGTGCCAGTAGTTTCCGGAGCTCCGATACGCAGTATTTT
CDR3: CASSFRSSDTQYF

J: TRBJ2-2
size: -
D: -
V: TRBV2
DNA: TGTGCCAGCTTAAAAGAATTACTAGCCGGGGAGCTGTTTTTT
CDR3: CASLKELLAGELFF

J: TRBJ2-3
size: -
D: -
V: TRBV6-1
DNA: TGTGCCAGCAGTGAAGCGGGAGGTGGCGCAGATACGCAGTATTTT
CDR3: CASSEAGGGADTQYF

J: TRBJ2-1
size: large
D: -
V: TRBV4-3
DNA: TGCGCCAGCAGCCAAGATTACTACTCCTACAATGAGCAGTTCTTC
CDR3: CASSQDYYSYNEQFF

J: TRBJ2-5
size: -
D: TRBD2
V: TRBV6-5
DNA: TGTGCCAGCAGTTACTCCTCGGGAGGGTCGGGGACCCAGTACTTC
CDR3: CASSYSSGGSGTQYF

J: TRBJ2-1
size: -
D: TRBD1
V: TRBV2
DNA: TGTGCCAGCAGTGAACGGACAGGGAGGCAGTTCTTC
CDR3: CASSERTGRQFF

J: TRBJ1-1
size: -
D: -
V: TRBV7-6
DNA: TGTGCCAGCAGCTCGACAGAGAACACTGAAGCTTTCTTT
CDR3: CASSSTENTEAFF

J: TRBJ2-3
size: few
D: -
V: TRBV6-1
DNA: TGTGCCAGCAGTGAACGGGTAGCTTCTAGCACAGATACGCAGTATTTT
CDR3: CASSERVASSTDTQYF

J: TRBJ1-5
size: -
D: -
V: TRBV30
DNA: TGTGCCTTCACGGGGGAGGCGAATCAGCCCCAGCATTTT
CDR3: CAFTGEANQPQHF

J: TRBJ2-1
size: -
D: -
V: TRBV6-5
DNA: TGTGCCAGCACCGCCAGCTCCTACAATGAGCAGTTCTTC
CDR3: CASTASSYNEQFF

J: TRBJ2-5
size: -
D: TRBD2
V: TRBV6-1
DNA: TGTGCCAGCAGTCCAGACGGGAGGTTCCAAGAGACCCAGTACTTC
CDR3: CASSPDGRFQETQYF

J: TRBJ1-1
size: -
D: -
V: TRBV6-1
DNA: TGTGCCAGCATCCAGGGAACCGAAGCTTTCTTT
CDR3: CASIQGTEAFF

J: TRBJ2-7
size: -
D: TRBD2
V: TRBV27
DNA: TGTGCCAGCAGTTTAGCGGGGGGGGCTACCTACGAGCAGTACTTC
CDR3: CASSLAGGATYEQYF

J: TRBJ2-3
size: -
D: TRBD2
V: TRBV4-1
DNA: TGCGCCAGCACCGGGACTAGCAGCGGGGGGAGCACAGATACGCAGTATTTT
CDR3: CASTGTSSGGSTDTQYF

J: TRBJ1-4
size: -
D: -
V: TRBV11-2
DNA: TGTGCCAGCAGCGGAGACAGCCTACCTAATGAAAAACTGTTTTTT
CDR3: CASSGDSLPNEKLFF

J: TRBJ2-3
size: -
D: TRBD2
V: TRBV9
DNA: TGTGCCAGCAGCGCCACCCTGCGGGCGGGAGGACATACCAGCACAGATACGCAGTATTTT
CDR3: CASSATLRAGGHTSTDTQYF

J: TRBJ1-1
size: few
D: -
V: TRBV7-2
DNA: TGTGCCAGCAGCTTCTCGACCGGGATAAGGAACACTGAAGCTTTCTTT
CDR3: CASSFSTGIRNTEAFF

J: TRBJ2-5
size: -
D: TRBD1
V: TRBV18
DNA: TGTGCCAGCTCACCCACCGGGACAGGGGATCAAGAGACCCAGTACTTC
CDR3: CASSPTGTGDQETQYF

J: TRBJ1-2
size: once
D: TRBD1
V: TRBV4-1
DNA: TGCGCCAGCAGCCTTCGACAGGGGTACGGCTACACCTTC
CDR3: CASSLRQGYGYTF

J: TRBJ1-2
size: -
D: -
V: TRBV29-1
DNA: TGCAGCGTTGACCTTATTTCCTATGGCTACACCTTC
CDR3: CSVDLISYGYTF

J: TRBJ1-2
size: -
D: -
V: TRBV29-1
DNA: TGCAGCGTTGAAGTGGGTCAGGCCCCGGGGGGCTACACCTTC
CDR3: CSVEVGQAPGGYTF

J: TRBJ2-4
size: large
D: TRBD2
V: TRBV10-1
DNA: TGCGCCAGCAGAAAGGCTAGCGGGAGTCCGCTGGCCAAAAACATTCAGTACTTC
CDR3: CASRKASGSPLAKNIQYF

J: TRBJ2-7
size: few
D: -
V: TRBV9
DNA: TGTGCCAGCAGCTCAGACAACTACGAGCAGTACTTC
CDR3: CASSSDNYEQYF

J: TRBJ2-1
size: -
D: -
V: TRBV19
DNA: TGTGCCAGTACCCCGGGGCGGGACCCCTACAATGAGCAGTTCTTC
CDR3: CASTPGRDPYNEQFF

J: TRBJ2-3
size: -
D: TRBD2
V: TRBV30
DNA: TGTGCCTGGAGCAGCGGGAGTTTGGGTGAGACGCAGTATTTT
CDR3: CAWSSGSLGETQYF

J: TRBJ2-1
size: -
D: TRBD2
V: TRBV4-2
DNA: TGTGCCAGCAGCCCCCGGTCTAGCGGGATAAATGAGCAGTTCTTC
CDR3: CASSPRSSGINEQFF

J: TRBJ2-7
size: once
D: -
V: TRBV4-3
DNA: TGCGCCAGCAGCCAAGAAAGGGCGGGATCCTCCTACGAGCAGTACTTC
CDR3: CASSQERAGSSYEQYF

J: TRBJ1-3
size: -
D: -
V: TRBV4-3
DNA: TGCGCCAGCAGCCAAGGAGGGAATTCAGGAAACACCATATATTTT
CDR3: CASSQGGNSGNTIYF

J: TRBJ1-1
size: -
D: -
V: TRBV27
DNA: TGTGCCAGCAGTCTCCAGGGCATTCGGAACACTGAAGCTTTCTTT
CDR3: CASSLQGIRNTEAFF